The sequence of this TCR beta chain was determined in a study of vaccination and CD4 T cells after COVID-19. Study information: The study enrolled six male and four female convalescents, two of whom were Hispanic. The study's findings and limits: Looking at convalescent patients, 304 of their 307 vaccine-specific clones were spike mono-reactive.

Stated treatment: approximately nine-day PBMC culture with coronavirus spike peptide pools or control peptides (ViraFEST assay). Before TCRs were sequenced, ViraFEST expanded antigen-specific T cells with peptide pools. Regarding this clonotype: Antigen: not known.

Scientists ran DNA taken from cultured CD4+ T cells through the Oncomine TCR Beta short-read assay for sequencing. TCRdb fed the PCR reads into MiXCR, producing one record per CDR3 protein. The repertoire includes tens of thousands of distinct CDR3 sequences, 55% to 65% of them detected once, and 20% to 25% sits in the top ten. J lost 4 bases, V lost 5 bases, and 4 bases had no gene match. CDR3 length equals 15 residues. From germline, CDR1 is MNHNS and CDR2 SASEGT. The source material was CD4+ T cells from blood, cultured in vitro, sampled before SARS-CoV-2 vaccination. The receptor was derived from a human donor who received a COVID-19 vaccine. The chain recombines TRBV6-1 with TRBJ1-5; the match to TRBD1 covers 11 bases. CDR3 in amino acids: CASSRTGGENQPQHF. The DNA for the CDR3 is TGTGCCAGCAGTCGGACAGGGGGCGAAAATCAGCCCCAGCATTTT.